The sequence of this TCR beta chain was determined in a study of T cells in Graves' hyperthyroidism and ophthalmopathy. CDR1 and CDR2 (germline): ENHRY, SYGVKD. V was shortened by 3 bases and J by 0 bases, with 15 bases between the two germline ends. This CDR3 spans 18 amino acids. Amplification of TCR beta CDR3 regions used RNA as the template. Using the HTBI primer set, a first-round RT-PCR was run on the TCR CDR3. TCRdb passed the multiplex PCR reads through MiXCR, listing each CDR3 protein once. The data hold 300,000 to 500,000 distinct CDR3 sequences, with about 15% observed a single time. The PBMCs were taken from 10 ml of fresh peripheral blood.

This chain uses TRBV10-3 with TRBJ2-6, with a tentative D call TRBD1 (5 bases). Sequencing used blood. The receptor comes from a woman in her 30s with Graves' hyperthyroidism. CDR3 sequence reads: CAISESGHSSSGANVLTF. The DNA of the CDR3 is TGTGCCATCAGTGAATCAGGGCATTCGTCCTCTGGGGCCAACGTCCTGACTTTC.